This TCR beta chain was identified in a study of cytomegalovirus exposure and HLA in healthy donors. Study-wide results and caveats: Exclusion applied to some V segments, including TRBV6-2 and TRBV6-3, as they were indistinguishable.

PCR was performed using 60 Vbeta and 13 Jbeta primers. Generated by immunoSEQ multiplex PCR, the TCRdb table keeps only in-frame clones and is missing some. Altogether 140,000 or so clones are present, around 90% being singletons, with the ten largest covering around 0.51%. A note on this clone: Its target is not known.

With V trimmed by 3 bases and J by 8 bases, 5 bases remained unmatched. CDR3 length: 14 amino acids. CDR1 and CDR2 (germline): SGHNT, YENEEA. The source material was PBMCs. The rearrangement joins TRBV11-3 to TRBJ1-4; 8 bases align to TRBD1. The sequence was obtained from a woman in her thirties or forties in good health and CMV-seronegative. CDR3 bases: TGTGCCAGCAGCTTTGGACAGGGTGAGGAAAAACTGTTTTTT. It translates to CASSFGQGEEKLFF.